One and the same sample provided the 19 T cell receptor beta chains below, sequenced in a study of OX40 agonist ivuxolimab in advanced cancers. Libraries were prepared by immunoSEQ multiplex PCR; TCRdb keeps only in-frame clonotypes and omits some of them. Of some 11,000 clones detected, about three quarters appear once; the ten largest clones hold approximately 15%. The sequenced sample was CD4+ or CD8+ T cells sorted from blood, obtained in a trial of the OX40 agonist ivuxolimab. These receptors came from an adult with an advanced solid tumor such as melanoma, head and neck, liver or kidney cancer.

V and J are TRBV5-4 and TRBJ2-1; 9 bases agree with TRBD2. CDR1 SGHNT and CDR2 YYREEE come from the germline V gene (reference sequence). V lost 5 bases, J lost 8 bases, and 5 bases stayed unmatched. The length of the CDR3 is 13 residues. CDR3 in amino acids: CASRDSGGYEQFF. CDR3 DNA sequence: TGTGCCAGCAGGGATAGCGGGGGTTATGAGCAGTTCTTC.

CDR3 DNA: TGCGCCAGCAGCCGACTAGACGGTGAGCAGTTCTTC. Its translation: CASSRLDGEQFF. This rearrangement joins TRBV4-1 to TRBJ2-1, with D perhaps TRBD2 (6 bases). V was shortened by 4 bases and J by 9 bases, with 10 bases between the two germline ends. Germline V lookup: CDR1 MGHRA, CDR2 YSYEKL. This CDR3 is 12 amino acids long.

The chain employs TRBV27 and TRBJ1-3; D gene ambiguous. CDR3 length equals 12 residues. Trimming took off 8 bases at V and 3 bases at J, with 8 bases between the two ends. Per the germline V gene, CDR1 is MNHEY and CDR2 is SMNVEV (reference sequence). The DNA for the CDR3 is TGTGCCAGCTCGGGTGGTGGAAACACCATATATTTT. This encodes CASSGGGNTIYF.

This sequence joins TRBV5-6 and TRBJ2-3; TRBD1 matches at 8 bases. Germline V lookup: CDR1 SGHDT, CDR2 YYEEEE. V lost 3 bases and J lost 4; bases outside the gene matches: 13. CDR3 length: 17 residues. The CDR3, as DNA: TGTGCCAGCAGCTCCACCGGGACAGGAGAGGTCGCAGATACGCAGTATTTT. It translates to CASSSTGTGEVADTQYF.

The rearrangement links TRBV29-1 to TRBJ2-2; TRBD2 is a possible D gene (5 bases). The CDR3 has 14 residues. Germline V gene data show CDR1 as SQVTM and CDR2 as ANQGSEA. Trimming took off 6 bases at V and 1 base at J, with 12 bases between the two ends. Written as DNA, the CDR3 is TGCAGCGTGGTGGACGGAGGGAACACCGGGGAGCTGTTTTTT. As protein: CSVVDGGNTGELFF.

The chain links TRBV14 to TRBJ1-6, with TRBD1 identical over 12 bases. V lost 7 bases and J lost 4; bases outside the gene matches: 17. This CDR3 has 20 residues. Germline CDR1 is SGHDN and CDR2 is FVKESK. The CDR3: CASIKTPGQGASVYNSPLHF. The DNA for the CDR3 is TGTGCCAGCATAAAGACGCCGGGACAGGGGGCGTCGGTTTATAATTCACCCCTCCACTTT.

This chain joins TRBV27 and TRBJ2-5; the match to TRBD1 covers 9 bases. CDR1 MNHEY and CDR2 SMNVEV come from the germline V gene (reference sequence). With 5 bases clipped from V and 4 bases from J, the junction kept 5 bases outside the gene matches. This CDR3 has 14 residues. The CDR3 DNA is TGTGCCAGCAGTGTTACAGGGGGCGGAGAGACCCAGTACTTC. Its protein product is CASSVTGGGETQYF.

The chain employs TRBV23-1 and TRBJ2-7; D uncertain. TRBV23-1 is sorted into the ORF group, with uncertain function. The germline V and J ends were trimmed by 0 bases and 2 bases, with 14 bases remaining between them. The CDR3 sequence is 16 residues long. This chain's CDR3 is CASSQSLGPRTYEQYF. The CDR3 region has the DNA TGCGCCAGCAGTCAATCGCTAGGGCCCCGTACCTACGAGCAGTACTTC.

This chain joins TRBV7-9 and TRBJ2-3, with 10 bases fitting TRBD2. With V trimmed by 5 bases and J by 2 bases, 7 bases remained unmatched. The CDR3 runs to 16 residues. The germline V gene has CDR1 SEHNR and CDR2 FQNEAQ (reference sequence). The CDR3 bases are TGTGCCAGCAGCCCCCCCACTAGCGGGATCACAGATACGCAGTATTTT. This translates into CASSPPTSGITDTQYF.

This chain connects TRBV18 to TRBJ2-3; 10 bases align to TRBD2. The CDR3 is 16 residues long. The germline gives CDR1 KGHSH, CDR2 LQKENI. Trimming took 3 bases from V and 3 from J; bases not matched to a gene: 6. The chain's CDR3 is CASSPLLGLATDTQYF. The CDR3 coding sequence is TGTGCCAGCTCACCCCTTTTGGGACTAGCGACAGATACGCAGTATTTT.

CDR3 DNA sequence: TGCGCCAGCAGCCGACCCCGGGACAGTAATGAAAAACTGTTTTTT. This translates into CASSRPRDSNEKLFF. This rearrangement joins TRBV4-1 to TRBJ1-4, with 7 bases identical to TRBD1. Germline V CDR1 and CDR2: MGHRA, YSYEKL. This CDR3 has 15 residues. V was clipped by 4 bases and J by 4 bases; unmatched bases: 6.

The chain has TRBV29-1 and TRBJ2-3; 7 bases match TRBD2. Germline V gene lookup returns CDR1 SQVTM and CDR2 ANQGSEA. The V and J ends lost 4 bases and 4 bases, in that order; junction bases with no gene match: 2. The CDR3 has 12 amino acids. The CDR3: CSVARESDTQYF. In nucleotides, the CDR3 is TGCAGCGTTGCGCGGGAGTCAGATACGCAGTATTTT.

V gene TRBV5-5 combines with J gene TRBJ2-7, with D uncertain. The CDR3 has 13 residues. Between the trimmed V and J ends, which lost 1 base and 3 bases, there was a span of 8 bases. Germline lookup yields CDR1 SGHKS and CDR2 YYEKEE (reference sequence). CDR3 nucleotide sequence: TGTGCCAGCAGCTTGTATGGAGACTACGAGCAGTACTTC. Its translation: CASSLYGDYEQYF.

The chain is built from TRBV29-1 and TRBJ2-1; 8 bases are a match to TRBD1. The CDR3 runs to 14 residues. Losses at the gene ends were 5 bases for V and 4 bases for J; bases not matched to a gene: 7. Germline V gives CDR1 SQVTM, CDR2 ANQGSEA. CDR3 bases: TGCAGCGTTCCCACAGGGGGTTATTACAATGAGCAGTTCTTC. As protein: CSVPTGGYYNEQFF.

This clone has a handful of counts. The chain has TRBV6-5 and TRBJ2-2; D may be TRBD1 (5 bases). This CDR3 is 14 amino acids long. Germline CDR1 reads MNHEY; CDR2 reads SVGAGI. Trimming left V 2 bases short and J 5 bases short, with 9 bases between. CDR3 residues: CASSYRTPTGELFF. CDR3 in DNA: TGTGCCAGCAGTTACCGGACACCGACCGGGGAGCTGTTTTTT.

The chain couples TRBV15 to TRBJ2-2; TRBD1 matches at 10 bases. The germline CDR1 and CDR2 sequences are LNHNV and YYDKDF (reference sequence). V was pared by 5 bases and J by 3 bases, with 6 bases of the junction left unmatched. CDR3 length: 16 residues. The CDR3: CATSDGTGADTGELFF. DNA of the CDR3: TGTGCCACCAGCGACGGGACAGGGGCCGACACCGGGGAGCTGTTTTTT.

The genes are TRBV5-1 and TRBJ2-2; D remains ambiguous. Trimming removed 0 bases from V and 4 bases from J, with 4 bases in between. CDR3 length: 13 residues. Per the germline V gene, CDR1 is SGHRS and CDR2 is YFSETQ. The CDR3 sequence is CASSLAGTGELFF. DNA of the CDR3: TGCGCCAGCAGCTTGGCCGGCACCGGGGAGCTGTTTTTT.

This chain joins TRBV19 and TRBJ1-1, with 7 positions matching TRBD1. With V trimmed by 3 bases and J by 8 bases, 6 bases remained unmatched. Germline CDR1 and CDR2: LNHDA and SQIVND (reference sequence). The CDR3 runs to 13 residues. The CDR3 reads CASSMGQLGEAFF. The DNA of the CDR3 is TGTGCCAGTAGTATGGGACAGCTGGGAGAAGCTTTCTTT.

This clone was recorded once. This chain links TRBV7-8 with TRBJ2-1, with 9 bases identical to TRBD2. J lost 3 bases, V lost 5 bases, and 8 bases had no gene match. Germline CDR1 and CDR2: SGHVS and FQNEAQ. The CDR3 has 16 amino acids. Here the CDR3 DNA reads TGTGCCAGCAGCAGAGAAGCGGGGGGTTTCTACAATGAGCAGTTCTTC. Residues: CASSREAGGFYNEQFF. Variable domain in full (rest from reference TRBV7-8 and TRBJ2-1): GAGVSQSPRYKVAKRGQDVALRCDPISGHVSLFWYQQALGQGPEFLTYFQNEAQLDKSGLPSDRFFAERPEGSVSTLKIQRTQQEDSAVYLCASSREAGGFYNEQFFGPGTRLTVL.